These 24 T cell receptor beta chains share one sample of origin, sequenced in a study of control samples from healthy donors and cancer patients. Generated by immunoSEQ multiplex PCR, the TCRdb table keeps only in-frame clones and is missing some. Counted here are about 160,000 clones, around 90% occurring once; the ten biggest clones make up approximately 12%. Sequenced input: blood. Receptor source: a man aged 25-40 years in good health.

The chain joins TRBV13 to TRBJ2-1; unclear D gene. Germline loops: CDR1 PRHDT, CDR2 FYEKMQ (reference sequence). This CDR3 is built from 13 residues. V gave up 5 bases and J gave up 4 bases, with 9 bases separating them. The CDR3 loop reads CASSLYLYNEQFF. In DNA form, the CDR3 reads TGTGCCAGCAGCCTGTACTTGTACAATGAGCAGTTCTTC.

The chain employs TRBV7-9 and TRBJ2-2; 8 bases align to TRBD2. CDR3 length equals 15 residues. From germline, CDR1 is SEHNR and CDR2 FQNEAQ (reference sequence). V shed 4 bases, J shed 3 bases, and the junction held 4 bases outside the gene matches. This CDR3 is CASSSGRVDTGELFF. For the CDR3, the DNA is TGTGCCAGCAGCTCCGGGAGGGTGGACACCGGGGAGCTGTTTTTT.

This chain uses TRBV6-2 or TRBV6-3 with TRBJ2-1, with 10 bases identical to TRBD1. Germline V gene lookup returns CDR1 MNHEY and CDR2 SVGEGT. The trim removed 2 bases at V and 9 bases at J, leaving 4 bases unmatched. The CDR3 runs to 14 residues. The CDR3 is CASSYLDRGFEQFF. The CDR3 coding sequence is TGTGCCAGCAGTTACCTGGACAGGGGGTTTGAGCAGTTCTTC.

V is TRBV20-1 and J is TRBJ2-2; D is unresolved. The CDR3 consists of 12 residues. Trimming removed 3 bases from V and 3 bases from J, with 5 bases in between. Germline V lookup: CDR1 DFQATT, CDR2 SNEGSKA (reference sequence). In nucleotides, the CDR3 is TGCAGTGCTAGTATGGACACCGGGGAGCTGTTTTTT. The encoded protein is CSASMDTGELFF.

The chain recombines TRBV28 with TRBJ1-5; D unclear. The germline CDR1 and CDR2 sequences are MDHEN and SYDVKM. The CDR3 covers 11 residues. Trimming took off 5 bases at V and 5 bases at J, with 4 bases between the two ends. CDR3 sequence reads: CASSRDQPQHF. CDR3 sequence (DNA): TGTGCCAGCAGTCGAGATCAGCCCCAGCATTTT.

The rearrangement links TRBV19 to TRBJ1-4, with 10 bases that match TRBD1. The junction had 6 bases not matched to a gene; V was cut back by 6 bases and J by 8 bases. CDR3 length: 14 amino acids. Germline CDR1 is LNHDA and CDR2 is SQIVND (reference sequence). In DNA form, the CDR3 reads TGTGCCAGTAGACGACAGGGGGCGGCGGAAAAACTGTTTTTT. This gives the protein CASRRQGAAEKLFF.

The CDR3: CASSETSGRASYEQYF. In nucleotides, the CDR3 is TGTGCCAGTAGTGAAACTAGCGGGAGAGCATCCTACGAGCAGTACTTC. The chain carries TRBV19 and TRBJ2-7, with TRBD2 identical over 11 bases. CDR1 and CDR2 from the germline V gene are LNHDA and SQIVND (reference sequence). V was pared by 5 bases and J by 1 base, with 7 bases of the junction left unmatched. The CDR3 totals 16 residues.

This chain joins TRBV6-2 or TRBV6-3 and TRBJ1-2; D uncertain. The CDR3 runs to 11 residues. Trimming removed 2 bases from V and 8 bases from J, with 6 bases in between. CDR1 and CDR2 from the germline V gene are MNHEY and SVGEGT. CDR3 sequence: CASSYETGYTF. The CDR3 region has the DNA TGTGCCAGCAGTTACGAGACGGGCTACACCTTC.

V gene TRBV5-4 combines with J gene TRBJ2-2; D is unclear. V was trimmed by 4 bases and J by 7 bases, leaving 11 bases between them. The CDR3 is 13 residues long. The germline gives CDR1 SGHNT, CDR2 YYREEE (reference sequence). DNA for the CDR3: TGTGCCAGCAGCCCATCGCAGAGCGGGGAGCTGTTTTTT. Its protein is CASSPSQSGELFF.

J is TRBJ1-1 and V is TRBV12-5; D gene unclear. Per the germline V gene, CDR1 is LGHNT and CDR2 is FRNRAP. The CDR3 loop spans 13 amino acids. V dropped 7 bases and J dropped 8 bases, with 17 bases sitting between them. CDR3 amino acids: CASAPDQANEAFF. CDR3 sequence (DNA): TGTGCTAGTGCCCCGGACCAAGCAAACGAAGCTTTCTTT. Full variable domain (outside the CDR3, taken from reference TRBV12-5 and TRBJ1-1): DARVTQTPRHKVTEMGQEVTMRCQPILGHNTVFWYRQTMMQGLELLAYFRNRAPLDDSGMPKDRFSAEMPDATLATLKIQPSEPRDSAVYFCASAPDQANEAFFGQGTRLTVV.

The chain links TRBV28 to TRBJ2-7; 10 positions match TRBD1. This CDR3 spans 15 amino acids. CDR1 and CDR2 (germline): MDHEN, SYDVKM. V dropped 3 bases and J dropped 5; count of bases not matched to a gene: 7. The CDR3: CASSLAGTGVHEQYF. In nucleotides, the CDR3 is TGTGCCAGCAGTTTGGCCGGGACAGGGGTACACGAGCAGTACTTC.

The chain links TRBV19 to TRBJ1-5; D is possibly TRBD1 (6 bases). Germline CDR1 reads LNHDA; CDR2 reads SQIVND (reference sequence). The V gene lost 3 bases and the J gene lost 6 bases, with 12 bases spanning the gap. This CDR3 comprises 14 residues. The CDR3 DNA reads as TGTGCCAGTAGTATCAGCAGGGGTGCTCAGCCCCAGCATTTT. This gives the protein CASSISRGAQPQHF.

The CDR3 DNA follows: TGCGCCAGCAGCCCAACTTGGACCGAAGAAGGTCAGCCCCAGCATTTT. Its translation is CASSPTWTEEGQPQHF. The rearrangement joins TRBV4-1 to TRBJ1-5; D is ambiguous. V was trimmed by 4 bases and J by 6 bases, leaving 19 bases between them. Germline V lookup: CDR1 MGHRA, CDR2 YSYEKL. This CDR3 has 16 residues.

This clone was recorded only once. The chain recombines TRBV2 with TRBJ2-2; 9 bases are a match to TRBD2. The CDR3 runs 15 residues. CDR1 is SNHLY and CDR2 is FYNNEI in the germline V gene. J gave up 6 bases and V 7 bases, and 9 bases lay outside the gene matches. The CDR3 protein is CASIPGLAMSGELFF. Here the CDR3 DNA reads TGTGCCAGCATCCCGGGACTAGCCATGTCCGGGGAGCTGTTTTTT.

J is TRBJ1-6 and V is TRBV3-1 (or the pseudogene TRBV3-2); possible D gene TRBD1, 5 bases. Germline CDR1 and CDR2: LGHDT and YNNKEL (reference sequence). The CDR3 runs to 14 residues. Trimming removed 4 bases at V and 9 bases at J, with 13 bases between. The chain's CDR3 is CASSPGTGASPLHF. The CDR3 DNA is TGTGCCAGCAGCCCCGGTACAGGAGCTTCACCCCTCCACTTT.

This rearrangement joins TRBV5-8 to TRBJ2-1, with D hard to call. The germline CDR1 and CDR2 sequences are SGHTS and YDEGEE. The length of the CDR3 is 18 residues. Trimming removed 2 bases at V and 4 bases at J, with 22 bases between. Here the CDR3 DNA reads TGTGCCAGCAGCTTTCTAGTTCCGTTCGGCAAACCATACAATGAGCAGTTCTTC. Translation: CASSFLVPFGKPYNEQFF. The full variable domain, in which reference TRBV5-8 and TRBJ2-1 provide the parts outside the CDR3, is EAGVTQSPTHLIKTRGQQATLRCSPISGHTSVYWYQQALGLGLQFLLWYDEGEERNRGNFPPRFSGRQFPNYSSELNVNALELEDSALYLCASSFLVPFGKPYNEQFFGPGTRLTVL.

The V gene is TRBV5-4, the J gene TRBJ1-2; the D gene is possibly TRBD1 (5 bases). The CDR3 totals 14 residues. Trimming cost V 3 bases and J 4 bases, with 13 bases left between them. Germline CDR1 and CDR2: SGHNT and YYREEE (reference sequence). This CDR3 reads CASSWATASYGYTF. The CDR3 coding sequence is TGTGCCAGCAGCTGGGCGACAGCCTCCTATGGCTACACCTTC.

V usage is TRBV27 and J usage is TRBJ1-1; possibly TRBD1 for D (6 bases). Trimming left V 3 bases short and J 0 bases short, with 8 bases between. CDR3 length: 14 residues. In germline, CDR1 is MNHEY, CDR2 SMNVEV (reference sequence). CDR3 region: CASSFDRMNTEAFF. The CDR3 DNA is TGTGCCAGCAGTTTTGACAGGATGAACACTGAAGCTTTCTTT.

The rearrangement uses TRBV19 and TRBJ1-5; D is undetermined. The V end was cut by 0 bases, the J end by 7 bases, with 4 bases between. The CDR3 length is 12 residues. Germline V gene data show CDR1 as LNHDA and CDR2 as SQIVND (reference sequence). The DNA for the CDR3 is TGTGCCAGTAGTATAGATCGACAGCCCCAGCATTTT. Its translation is CASSIDRQPQHF. Combining the CDR3 with reference TRBV19 and TRBJ1-5 gives the whole variable domain DGGITQSPKYLFRKEGQNVTLSCEQNLNHDAMYWYRQDPGQGLRLIYYSQIVNDFQKGDIAEGYSVSREKKESFPLTVTSAQKNPTAFYLCASSIDRQPQHFGDGTRLSIL.

The chain uses TRBV18 and TRBJ1-5; D unresolved. The germline gives CDR1 KGHSH, CDR2 LQKENI. This CDR3 has 17 residues. V lost 3 bases and J lost 0, with 15 bases in between. CDR3: CASSPVESLYSNQPQHF. CDR3 coding DNA: TGTGCCAGCTCACCGGTGGAAAGCCTTTATAGCAATCAGCCCCAGCATTTT. Full variable domain (outside the CDR3, taken from reference TRBV18 and TRBJ1-5): NAGVMQNPRHLVRRRGQEARLRCSPMKGHSHVYWYRQLPEEGLKFMVYLQKENIIDESGMPKERFSAEFPKEGPSILRIQQVVRGDSAAYFCASSPVESLYSNQPQHFGDGTRLSIL.

The chain recombines TRBV6-5 with TRBJ2-7, with 7 nucleotides matching TRBD2. The J segment lost 0 bases and the V segment lost 0 bases, leaving 5 bases of the junction unmatched. This CDR3 is 16 amino acids long. Germline V gene sequence: CDR1 MNHEY, CDR2 SVGAGI. The CDR3 region has the DNA TGTGCCAGCAGTTACTCGACTGGCGGGAGCTCCTACGAGCAGTACTTC. Translation gives CASSYSTGGSSYEQYF.

The rearrangement links TRBV5-1 to TRBJ1-2; the D is unclear. Trimming removed 0 bases at V and 1 base at J, with 13 bases between. Germline assignment: CDR1 SGHRS and CDR2 YFSETQ. The CDR3 runs 16 residues. The CDR3 spells CASSLGALGDNYGYTF. Here the CDR3 DNA reads TGCGCCAGCAGCTTGGGGGCTCTTGGTGATAACTATGGCTACACCTTC.

The gene calls are TRBV5-6 and TRBJ1-6; the D gene is possibly TRBD1 (6 bases). This CDR3 comprises 13 residues. V was trimmed by 4 bases and J by 7 bases, leaving 9 bases between them. Germline V gene lookup returns CDR1 SGHDT and CDR2 YYEEEE. In DNA form, the CDR3 reads TGTGCCAGCAGCCAAGACAGGAATTCACCCCTCCACTTT. The encoded protein is CASSQDRNSPLHF.

The CDR3 DNA follows: TGTGCCAGCAGCAGACAGGGCGGGGAGCTGTTTTTT. Amino acids: CASSRQGGELFF. The chain employs TRBV7-6 and TRBJ2-2; 7 positions agree with TRBD1. V trimming: 5 bases; J trimming: 7 bases; junction bases outside the gene matches: 1. Per the germline V gene, CDR1 is SGHVS and CDR2 is FNYEAQ. The length of the CDR3 is 12 residues.